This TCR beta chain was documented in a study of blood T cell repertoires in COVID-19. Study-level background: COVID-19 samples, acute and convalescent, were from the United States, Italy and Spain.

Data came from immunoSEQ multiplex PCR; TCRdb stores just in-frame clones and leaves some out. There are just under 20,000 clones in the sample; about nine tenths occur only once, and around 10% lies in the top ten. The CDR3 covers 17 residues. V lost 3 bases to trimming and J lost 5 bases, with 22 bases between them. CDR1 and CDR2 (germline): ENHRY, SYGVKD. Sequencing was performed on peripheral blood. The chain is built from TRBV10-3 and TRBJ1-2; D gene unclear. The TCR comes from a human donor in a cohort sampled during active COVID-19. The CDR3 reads CAISDAAARSPPYGYTF. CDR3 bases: TGTGCCATCAGTGATGCGGCCGCTCGATCCCCCCCATATGGCTACACCTTC.